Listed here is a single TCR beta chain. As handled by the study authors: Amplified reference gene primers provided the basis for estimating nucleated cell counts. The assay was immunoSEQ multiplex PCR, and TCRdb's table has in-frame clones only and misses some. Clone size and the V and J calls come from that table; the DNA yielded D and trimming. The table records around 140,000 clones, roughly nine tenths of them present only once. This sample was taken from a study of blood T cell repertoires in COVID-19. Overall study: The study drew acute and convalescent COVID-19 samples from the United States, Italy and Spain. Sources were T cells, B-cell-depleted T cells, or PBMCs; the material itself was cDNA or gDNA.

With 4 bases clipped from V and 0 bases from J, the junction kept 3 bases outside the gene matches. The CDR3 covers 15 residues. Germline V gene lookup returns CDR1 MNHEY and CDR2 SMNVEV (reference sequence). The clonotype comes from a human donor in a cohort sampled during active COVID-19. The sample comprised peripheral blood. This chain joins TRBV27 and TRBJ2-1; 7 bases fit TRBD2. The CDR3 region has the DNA TGTGCCAGCAGTTCCAGGACTAGCTCCTACAATGAGCAGTTCTTC. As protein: CASSSRTSSYNEQFF.